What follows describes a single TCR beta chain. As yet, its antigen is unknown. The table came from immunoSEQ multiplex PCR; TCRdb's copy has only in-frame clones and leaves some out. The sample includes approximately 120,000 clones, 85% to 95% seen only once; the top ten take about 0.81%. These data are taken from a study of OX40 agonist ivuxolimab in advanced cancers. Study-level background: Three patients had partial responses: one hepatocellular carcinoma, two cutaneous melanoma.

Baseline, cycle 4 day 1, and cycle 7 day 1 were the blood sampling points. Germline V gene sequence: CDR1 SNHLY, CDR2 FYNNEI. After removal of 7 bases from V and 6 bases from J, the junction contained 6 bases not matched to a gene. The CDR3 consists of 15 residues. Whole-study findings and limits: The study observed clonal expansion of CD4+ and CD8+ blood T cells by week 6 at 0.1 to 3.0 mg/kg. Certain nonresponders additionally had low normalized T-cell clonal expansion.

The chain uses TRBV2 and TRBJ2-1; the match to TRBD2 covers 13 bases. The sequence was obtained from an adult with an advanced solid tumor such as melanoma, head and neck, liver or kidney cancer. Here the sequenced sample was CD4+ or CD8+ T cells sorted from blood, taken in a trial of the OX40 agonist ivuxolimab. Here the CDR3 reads CASTRTSGSGNEQFF. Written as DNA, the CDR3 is TGTGCCAGCACCCGGACTAGCGGGAGTGGCAATGAGCAGTTCTTC.